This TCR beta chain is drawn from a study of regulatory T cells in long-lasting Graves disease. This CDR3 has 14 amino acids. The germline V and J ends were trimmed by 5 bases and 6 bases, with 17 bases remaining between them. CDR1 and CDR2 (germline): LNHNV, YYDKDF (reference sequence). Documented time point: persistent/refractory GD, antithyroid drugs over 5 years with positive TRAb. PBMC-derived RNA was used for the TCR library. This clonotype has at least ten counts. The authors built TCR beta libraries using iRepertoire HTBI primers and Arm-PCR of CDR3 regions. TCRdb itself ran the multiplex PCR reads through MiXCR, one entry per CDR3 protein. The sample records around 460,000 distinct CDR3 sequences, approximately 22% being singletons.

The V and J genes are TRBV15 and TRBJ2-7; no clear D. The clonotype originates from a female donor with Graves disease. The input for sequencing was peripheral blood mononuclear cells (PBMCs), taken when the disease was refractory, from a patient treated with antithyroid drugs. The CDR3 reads CATSPLRTPVEQYF. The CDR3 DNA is TGTGCCACCAGCCCTCTGAGAACGCCGGTCGAGCAGTACTTC.